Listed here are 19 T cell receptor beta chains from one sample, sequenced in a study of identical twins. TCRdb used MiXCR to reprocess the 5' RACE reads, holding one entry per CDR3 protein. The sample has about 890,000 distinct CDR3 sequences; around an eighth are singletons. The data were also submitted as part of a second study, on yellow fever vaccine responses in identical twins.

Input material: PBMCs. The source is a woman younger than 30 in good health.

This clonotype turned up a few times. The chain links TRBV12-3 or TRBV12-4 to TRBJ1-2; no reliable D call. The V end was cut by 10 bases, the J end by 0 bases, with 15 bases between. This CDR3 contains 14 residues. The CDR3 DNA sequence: TGTGCCACCGACGACGCTACAGCTAACTATGGCTACACCTTC. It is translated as CATDDATANYGYTF.

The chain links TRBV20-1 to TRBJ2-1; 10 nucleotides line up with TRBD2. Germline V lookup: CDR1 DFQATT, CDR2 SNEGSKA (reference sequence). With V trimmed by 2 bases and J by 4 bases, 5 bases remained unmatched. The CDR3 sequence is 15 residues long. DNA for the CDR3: TGCAGTGCTAGACCAACTAGCGGGAATTACAATGAGCAGTTCTTC. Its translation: CSARPTSGNYNEQFF.

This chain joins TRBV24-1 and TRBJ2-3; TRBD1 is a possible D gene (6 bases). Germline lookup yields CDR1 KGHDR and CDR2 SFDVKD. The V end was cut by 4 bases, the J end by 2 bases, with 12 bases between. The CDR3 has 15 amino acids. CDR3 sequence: CATSEVGAPTDTQYF. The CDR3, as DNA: TGTGCCACCAGTGAGGTGGGGGCCCCCACAGATACGCAGTATTTT.

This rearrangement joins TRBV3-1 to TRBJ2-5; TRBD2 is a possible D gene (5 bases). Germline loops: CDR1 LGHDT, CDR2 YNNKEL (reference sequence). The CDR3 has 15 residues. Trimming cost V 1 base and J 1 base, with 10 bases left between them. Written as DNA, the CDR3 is TGTGCCAGCAGCCAAGGCTTGGGAGCCCAAGAGACCCAGTACTTC. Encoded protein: CASSQGLGAQETQYF.

Here the CDR3 reads CASSPFLGNTGELFF. CDR3 nucleotide sequence: TGCGCCAGCAGCCCGTTTTTGGGGAACACCGGGGAGCTGTTTTTT. The chain carries TRBV5-1 and TRBJ2-2; D remains ambiguous. The CDR3 extends over 15 amino acids. V lost 4 bases and J 1 base, leaving 11 bases between the germline ends. CDR1 is SGHRS, CDR2 YFSETQ, per germline.

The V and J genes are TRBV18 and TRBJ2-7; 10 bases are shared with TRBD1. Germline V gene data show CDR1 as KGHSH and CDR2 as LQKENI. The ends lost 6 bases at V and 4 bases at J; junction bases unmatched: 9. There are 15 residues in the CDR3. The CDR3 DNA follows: TGTGCCAGCTCGGTAGGGACAGGGGATGAGTACGAGCAGTACTTC. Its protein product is CASSVGTGDEYEQYF.

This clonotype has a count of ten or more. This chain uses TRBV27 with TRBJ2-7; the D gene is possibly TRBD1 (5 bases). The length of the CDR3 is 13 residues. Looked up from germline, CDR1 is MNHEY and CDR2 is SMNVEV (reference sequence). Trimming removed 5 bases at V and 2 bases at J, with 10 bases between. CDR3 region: CASSPGRAYEQYF. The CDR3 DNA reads TGTGCCAGCAGTCCGGGCAGGGCCTACGAGCAGTACTTC.

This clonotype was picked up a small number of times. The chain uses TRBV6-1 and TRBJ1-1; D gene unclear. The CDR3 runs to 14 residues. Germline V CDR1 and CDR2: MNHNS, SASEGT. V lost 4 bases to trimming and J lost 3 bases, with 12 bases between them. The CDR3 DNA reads TGTGCCAGCAGTGTTGACTTCCCCTACACTGAAGCTTTCTTT. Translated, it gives CASSVDFPYTEAFF.

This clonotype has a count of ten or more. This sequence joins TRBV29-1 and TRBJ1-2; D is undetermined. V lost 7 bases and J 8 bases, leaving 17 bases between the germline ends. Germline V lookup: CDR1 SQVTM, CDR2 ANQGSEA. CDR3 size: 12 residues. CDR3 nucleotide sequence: TGCAGCGCCACGGACCGAACCGGAGGCTACACCTTC. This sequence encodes CSATDRTGGYTF.

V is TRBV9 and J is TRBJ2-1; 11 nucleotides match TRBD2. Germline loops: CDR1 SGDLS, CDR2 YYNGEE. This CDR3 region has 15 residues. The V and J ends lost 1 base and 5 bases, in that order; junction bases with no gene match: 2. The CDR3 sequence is CASSVTGLADNEQFF. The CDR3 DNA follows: TGTGCCAGCAGCGTAACGGGACTAGCGGACAATGAGCAGTTCTTC.

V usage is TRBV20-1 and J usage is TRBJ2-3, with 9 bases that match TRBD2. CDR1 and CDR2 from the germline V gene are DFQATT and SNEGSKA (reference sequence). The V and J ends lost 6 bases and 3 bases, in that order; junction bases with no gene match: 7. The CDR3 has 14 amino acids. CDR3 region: CSAPPSGKTDTQYF. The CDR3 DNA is TGCAGTGCCCCTCCTAGCGGGAAGACAGATACGCAGTATTTT.

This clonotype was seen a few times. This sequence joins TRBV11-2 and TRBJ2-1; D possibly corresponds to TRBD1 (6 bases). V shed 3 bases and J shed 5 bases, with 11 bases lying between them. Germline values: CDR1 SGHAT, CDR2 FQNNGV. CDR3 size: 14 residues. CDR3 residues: CASSFNRVNNEQFF. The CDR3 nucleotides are TGTGCCAGCAGCTTCAACAGGGTTAACAATGAGCAGTTCTTC.

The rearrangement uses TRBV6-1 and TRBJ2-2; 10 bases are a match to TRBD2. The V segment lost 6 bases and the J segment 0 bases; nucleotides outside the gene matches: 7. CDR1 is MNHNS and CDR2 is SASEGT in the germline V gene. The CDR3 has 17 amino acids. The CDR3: CASRVAGGYANTGELFF. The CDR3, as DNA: TGTGCCAGCAGGGTAGCGGGGGGTTACGCGAACACCGGGGAGCTGTTTTTT.

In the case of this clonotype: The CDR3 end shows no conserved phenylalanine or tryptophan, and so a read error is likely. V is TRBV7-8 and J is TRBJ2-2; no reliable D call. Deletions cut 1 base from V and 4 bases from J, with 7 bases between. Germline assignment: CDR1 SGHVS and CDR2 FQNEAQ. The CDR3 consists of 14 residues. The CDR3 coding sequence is TGTGCCAGCAGCTTAGAAGGCACCACCGGGGAGCTGTTTCTT. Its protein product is CASSLEGTTGELFL.

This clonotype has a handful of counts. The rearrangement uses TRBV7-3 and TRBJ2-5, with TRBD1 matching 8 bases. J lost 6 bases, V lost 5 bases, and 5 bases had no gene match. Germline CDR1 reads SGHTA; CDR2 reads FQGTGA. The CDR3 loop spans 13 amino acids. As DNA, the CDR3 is TGTGCCAGCAGCACACGACAGGGGAAGACCCAGTACTTC. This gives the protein CASSTRQGKTQYF.

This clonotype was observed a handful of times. CDR3 region: CASSPSGVRNTGELFF. The CDR3 DNA reads as TGTGCCAGCTCACCAAGTGGGGTGCGGAACACCGGGGAGCTGTTTTTT. V is TRBV18 and J is TRBJ2-2; D unclear. CDR1 KGHSH and CDR2 LQKENI come from the germline V gene. With 2 bases removed from V and 1 base from J, the gap between germline ends came to 11 bases. This CDR3 has 16 amino acids.

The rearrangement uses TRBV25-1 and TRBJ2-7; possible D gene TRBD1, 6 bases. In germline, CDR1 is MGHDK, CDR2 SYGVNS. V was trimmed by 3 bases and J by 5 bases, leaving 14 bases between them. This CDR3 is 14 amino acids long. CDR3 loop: CASSDGGVRDEQYF. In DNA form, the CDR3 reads TGTGCCAGCAGTGATGGGGGCGTTAGGGACGAGCAGTACTTC.

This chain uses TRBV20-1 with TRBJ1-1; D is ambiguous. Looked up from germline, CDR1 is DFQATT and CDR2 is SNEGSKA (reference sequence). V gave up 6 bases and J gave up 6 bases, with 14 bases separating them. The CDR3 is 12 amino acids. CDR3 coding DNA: TGCAGTGCCCTCGGATGGGTCGCTGAAGCTTTCTTT. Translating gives CSALGWVAEAFF.

The CDR3 reads CAIGGGGASSYEQYF. In nucleotides, the CDR3 is TGTGCCATCGGGGGAGGAGGGGCAAGCTCCTACGAGCAGTACTTC. This chain connects TRBV10-3 to TRBJ2-7, with D perhaps matching TRBD2 (6 bases). CDR3 length equals 15 residues. V shed 8 bases and J shed 0 bases, with 17 bases lying between them. Germline V gene sequence: CDR1 ENHRY, CDR2 SYGVKD.